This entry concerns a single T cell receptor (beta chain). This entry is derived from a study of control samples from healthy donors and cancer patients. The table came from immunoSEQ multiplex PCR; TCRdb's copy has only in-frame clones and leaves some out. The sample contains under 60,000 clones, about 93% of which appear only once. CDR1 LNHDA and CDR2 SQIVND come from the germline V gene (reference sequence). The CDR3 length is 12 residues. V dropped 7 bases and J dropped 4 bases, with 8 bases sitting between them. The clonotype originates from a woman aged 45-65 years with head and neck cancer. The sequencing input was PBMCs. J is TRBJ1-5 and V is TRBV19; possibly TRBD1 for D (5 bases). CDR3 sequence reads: CASKRGNQPQHF. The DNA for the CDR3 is TGTGCCAGTAAGAGGGGTAATCAGCCCCAGCATTTT.